This TCR beta chain derives from a study of human T cells and chemical hapten exposure. One entry per CDR3 protein results from TCRdb running MiXCR on the RACE reads. The sample holds about 180,000 distinct CDR3 sequences; 30% are singletons and the top ten take just under 3%. Described time point: pre-sensitization, week 0. Treatment indicated: therapeutic diphenylcyclopropenone sensitization with weekly scalp DPC. The sequences come from whole blood, collected in connection with sensitization to the hapten diphenylcyclopropenone (DPC). This receptor was identified in a woman between 25 and 40 years old with alopecia areata. Some clones in this sample may be carry-over from other donors' samples.

Here the CDR3 reads CASSLKREPVYGYTF. The CDR3 nucleotides read TGTGCCAGCAGCTTAAAACGGGAACCCGTCTATGGCTACACCTTC. This rearrangement joins TRBV7-2 to TRBJ1-2, with unresolved D. V lost 2 bases and J 4 bases, leaving 14 bases between the germline ends. This CDR3 is 15 amino acids long. Germline CDR1 and CDR2: SGHTA and FQGNSA.